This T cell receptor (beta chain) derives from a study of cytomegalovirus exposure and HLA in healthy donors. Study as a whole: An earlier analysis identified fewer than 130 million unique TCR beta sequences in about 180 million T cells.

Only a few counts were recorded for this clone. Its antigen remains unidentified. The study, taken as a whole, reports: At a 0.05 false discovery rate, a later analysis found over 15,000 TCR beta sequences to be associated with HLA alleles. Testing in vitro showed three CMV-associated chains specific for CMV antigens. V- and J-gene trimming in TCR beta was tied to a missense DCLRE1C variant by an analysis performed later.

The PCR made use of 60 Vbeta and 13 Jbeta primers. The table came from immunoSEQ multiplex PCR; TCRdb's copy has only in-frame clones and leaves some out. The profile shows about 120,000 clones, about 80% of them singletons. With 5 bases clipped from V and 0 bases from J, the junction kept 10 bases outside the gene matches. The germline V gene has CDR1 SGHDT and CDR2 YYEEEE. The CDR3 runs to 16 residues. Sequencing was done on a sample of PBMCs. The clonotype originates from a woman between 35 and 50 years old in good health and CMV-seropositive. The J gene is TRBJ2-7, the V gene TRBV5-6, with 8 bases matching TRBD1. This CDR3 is CASSSYDRGSSYEQYF. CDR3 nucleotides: TGTGCCAGCAGTTCCTACGACAGGGGAAGCTCCTACGAGCAGTACTTC.